Sequencing of this TCR beta chain was carried out in a study of early T cells in non-severe SARS-CoV-2 infection. Study-wide context: Chains from this unsorted whole-blood bulk RNA could not be paired. Study-wide results and limits: Private and CD4 specificities were missed by VDJdb matching, which favored anti-spike CD8 responses.

Regarding this clonotype: Its antigen remains unknown.

In germline, CDR1 is SGHDT, CDR2 YYEEEE. V lost 0 bases to trimming and J lost 0 bases, with 7 bases between them. The CDR3 consists of 15 residues. Attachment of unique molecular identifiers was made to individual cDNA molecules. From the 5' RACE reads, TCRdb called clonotypes with MiXCR, one entry per CDR3 protein. In the table there are 20,000 to 30,000 distinct CDR3 sequences, 4.5% to 6% of which are singletons. The source of this sequence is an adult who was a healthcare worker with PCR-confirmed SARS-CoV-2 infection or an uninfected control (not recorded which). Sequencing was performed on whole blood. V and J are TRBV5-6 and TRBJ1-5, with D unclear. The CDR3 DNA sequence: TGTGCCAGCAGCTTGGTACAAGATAGCAATCAGCCCCAGCATTTT. It codes for CASSLVQDSNQPQHF.